Sequencing of this TCR beta chain was carried out in a study of T cell changes during pregnancy in multiple sclerosis. Clones were read by immunoSEQ multiplex PCR, and TCRdb kept only the in-frame ones, dropping some. The sample includes approximately 110,000 clones, about 94% of them seen just once. Germline loops: CDR1 SNHLY, CDR2 FYNNEI. Trimming shortened V by 6 bases and J by 4 bases, and 9 bases separated the two germline ends. The CDR3 has 12 amino acids. Here the sequenced sample was peripheral blood, taken in the third trimester of pregnancy. This TCR derives from a female donor with multiple sclerosis, enrolled in a pregnancy study. The V and J genes are TRBV2 and TRBJ1-1; tentatively, D is TRBD1 (5 bases). CDR3 bases: TGTGCCAGCAGGGGGCTTGGCACTGAAGCTTTCTTT. Translating it yields CASRGLGTEAFF. The full variable domain, with the rest looked up from reference TRBV2 and TRBJ1-1, is EPEVTQTPSHQVTQMGQEVILRCVPISNHLYFYWYRQILGQKVEFLVSFYNNEISEKSEIFDDQFSVERPDGSNFTLKIRSTKLEDSAMYFCASRGLGTEAFFGQGTRLTVV.